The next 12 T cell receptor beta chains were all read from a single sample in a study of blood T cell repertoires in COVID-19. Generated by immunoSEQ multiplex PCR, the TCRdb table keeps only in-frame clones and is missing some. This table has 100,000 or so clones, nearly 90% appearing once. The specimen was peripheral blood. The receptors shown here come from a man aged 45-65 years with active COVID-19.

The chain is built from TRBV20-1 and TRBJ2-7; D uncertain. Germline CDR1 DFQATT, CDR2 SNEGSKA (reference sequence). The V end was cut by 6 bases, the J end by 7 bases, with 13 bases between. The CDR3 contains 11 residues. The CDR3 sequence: CSAANLYEQYF. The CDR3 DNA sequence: TGCAGTGCAGCGAACCTTTATGAGCAGTACTTC.

The CDR3 here is CASKSWGQNTEAFF. The CDR3 nucleotides read TGTGCCAGCAAATCTTGGGGGCAGAACACTGAAGCTTTCTTT. The V and J genes are TRBV5-6 and TRBJ1-1, with D perhaps TRBD1 (6 bases). Trimming took 6 bases from V and 1 from J, leaving 13 bases between them. This CDR3 contains 14 residues. In germline, CDR1 is SGHDT, CDR2 YYEEEE. The whole variable domain, remainder taken from reference TRBV5-6 and TRBJ1-1, is DAGVTQSPTHLIKTRGQQVTLRCSPKSGHDTVSWYQQALGQGPQFIFQYYEEEERQRGNFPDRFSGHQFPNYSSELNVNALLLGDSALYLCASKSWGQNTEAFFGQGTRLTVV.

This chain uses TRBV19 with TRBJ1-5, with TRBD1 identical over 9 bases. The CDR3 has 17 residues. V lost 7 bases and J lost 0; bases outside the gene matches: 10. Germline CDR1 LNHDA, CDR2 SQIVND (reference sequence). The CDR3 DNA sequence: TGTGCCAGTATGGTGGGGACAGGGAGGCTTAGCAATCAGCCCCAGCATTTT. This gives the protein CASMVGTGRLSNQPQHF. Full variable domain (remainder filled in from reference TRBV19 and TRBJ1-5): DGGITQSPKYLFRKEGQNVTLSCEQNLNHDAMYWYRQDPGQGLRLIYYSQIVNDFQKGDIAEGYSVSREKKESFPLTVTSAQKNPTAFYLCASMVGTGRLSNQPQHFGDGTRLSIL.

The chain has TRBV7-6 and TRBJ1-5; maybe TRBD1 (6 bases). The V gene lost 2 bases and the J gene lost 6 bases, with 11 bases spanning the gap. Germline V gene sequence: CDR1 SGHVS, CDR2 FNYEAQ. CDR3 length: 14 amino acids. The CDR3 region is CASSLSGAGQPQHF. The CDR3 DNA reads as TGTGCCAGCAGCTTATCAGGGGCGGGTCAGCCCCAGCATTTT.

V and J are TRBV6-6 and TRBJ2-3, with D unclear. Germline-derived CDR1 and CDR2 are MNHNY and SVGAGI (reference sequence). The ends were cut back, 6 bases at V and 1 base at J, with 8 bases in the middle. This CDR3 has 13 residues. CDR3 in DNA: TGTGCCAGCAGGCCCCGGGGCACAGATACGCAGTATTTT. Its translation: CASRPRGTDTQYF.

The CDR3 protein is CASSFLLGGQETQYF. The CDR3 DNA sequence: TGTGCCAGCAGCTTTTTACTAGGGGGCCAAGAGACCCAGTACTTC. The chain combines TRBV11-2 with TRBJ2-5, with D perhaps matching TRBD1 (6 bases). V was pared by 3 bases and J by 1 base, with 12 bases between. Germline CDR1 reads SGHAT; CDR2 reads FQNNGV. The CDR3 sequence is 15 residues long.

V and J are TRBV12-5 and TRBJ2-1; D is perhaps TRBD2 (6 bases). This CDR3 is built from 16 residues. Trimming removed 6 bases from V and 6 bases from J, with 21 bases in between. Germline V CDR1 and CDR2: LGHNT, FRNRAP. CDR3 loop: CASGPLGGVGVNEQFF. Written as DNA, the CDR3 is TGTGCTAGTGGCCCACTAGGAGGGGTGGGGGTCAATGAGCAGTTCTTC.

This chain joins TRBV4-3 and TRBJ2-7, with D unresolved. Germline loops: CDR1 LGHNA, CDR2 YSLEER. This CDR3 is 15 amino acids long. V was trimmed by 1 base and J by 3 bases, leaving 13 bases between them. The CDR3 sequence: CASSQGVLGLYEQYF. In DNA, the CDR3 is TGCGCCAGCAGCCAAGGGGTTCTTGGGCTCTACGAGCAGTACTTC.

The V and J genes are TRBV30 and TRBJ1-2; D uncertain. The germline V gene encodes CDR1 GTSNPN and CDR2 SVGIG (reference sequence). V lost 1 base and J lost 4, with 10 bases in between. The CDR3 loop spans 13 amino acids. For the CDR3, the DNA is TGTGCCTGGAGTGGCGGTCGATTCTATGGCTACACCTTC. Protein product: CAWSGGRFYGYTF.

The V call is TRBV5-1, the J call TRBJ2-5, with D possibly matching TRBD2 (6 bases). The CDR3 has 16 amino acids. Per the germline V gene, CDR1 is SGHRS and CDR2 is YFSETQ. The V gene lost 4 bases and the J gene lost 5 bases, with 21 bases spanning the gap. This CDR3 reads CASSPGDLPRGETQYF. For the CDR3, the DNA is TGCGCCAGCAGCCCCGGGGATCTTCCCCGGGGGGAGACCCAGTACTTC.

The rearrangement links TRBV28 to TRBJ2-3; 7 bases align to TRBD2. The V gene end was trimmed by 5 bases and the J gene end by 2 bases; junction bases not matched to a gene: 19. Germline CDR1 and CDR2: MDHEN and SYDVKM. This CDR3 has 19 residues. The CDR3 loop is CASSDLFLSLAANTDTQYF. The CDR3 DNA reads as TGTGCCAGCAGTGATCTTTTCCTGTCGCTAGCGGCAAACACAGATACGCAGTATTTT.

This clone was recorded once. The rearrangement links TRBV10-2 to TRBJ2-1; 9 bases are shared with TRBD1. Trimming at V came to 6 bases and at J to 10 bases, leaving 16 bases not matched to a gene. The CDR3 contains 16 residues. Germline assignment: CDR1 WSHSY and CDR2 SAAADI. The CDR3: CASSLTGTGSPTEQFF. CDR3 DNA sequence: TGCGCCAGCAGCTTGACCGGGACAGGGAGCCCCACGGAGCAGTTCTTC.